What follows is one T cell receptor (beta chain) and its context. The data belong to a study of control samples from healthy donors and cancer patients. TCRdb's table, derived via immunoSEQ multiplex PCR, lists solely in-frame clones and lacks some. In the table there are roughly 43,000 clones, approximately 94% of which are singletons. The CDR3 spans 12 residues. Trimming took 5 bases from V and 7 from J, leaving 9 bases between them. Germline-derived CDR1 and CDR2 are KGHSH and LQKENI. The chain carries TRBV18 and TRBJ1-5, with a possible D match to TRBD1 (6 bases). Sequenced sample: blood. The receptor's source is a man aged 60-69 years in good health. The CDR3 region is CASSSGGQPQHF. The CDR3 nucleotides are TGTGCCAGCTCATCGGGGGGCCAGCCCCAGCATTTT. Looking up the rest from reference TRBV18 and TRBJ1-5 gives the full variable domain: NAGVMQNPRHLVRRRGQEARLRCSPMKGHSHVYWYRQLPEEGLKFMVYLQKENIIDESGMPKERFSAEFPKEGPSILRIQQVVRGDSAAYFCASSSGGQPQHFGDGTRLSIL.